The 14 T cell receptor beta chains below all came from one sample that was sequenced in a study of shared clonotypes between healthy human individuals. TCRdb keeps only in-frame clones here, not all; method: immunoSEQ multiplex PCR. The repertoire consists of about 1 million clones, with approximately 72% occurring once and the leading ten covering approximately 1.5%. Sequencing was carried out using memory CD4+ T cells sorted from blood. Subset indicated: CD45RA-negative fraction. All receptors come from a man aged 18 to 30 in good health.

This clone has only a few counts. This sequence joins TRBV6-1 and TRBJ2-1, with TRBD1 matching over 7 bases. The CDR3 sequence is 15 residues long. The germline gives CDR1 MNHNS, CDR2 SASEGT. The V segment lost 5 bases and the J segment 2 bases; nucleotides outside the gene matches: 6. The CDR3 DNA reads as TGTGCCAGCAGTAGGGGGACAGCGACCTACAATGAGCAGTTCTTC. It encodes CASSRGTATYNEQFF.

The chain is built from TRBV7-8 and TRBJ2-3; D is perhaps TRBD1 (5 bases). V was cut by 1 base and J by 1 base, with 21 bases left in between. The germline V gene encodes CDR1 SGHVS and CDR2 FQNEAQ. The CDR3 is made up of 19 amino acids. As DNA, the CDR3 is TGTGCCAGCAGCTTAGATCTTGGGGCAGGGTATACTGGCACAGATACGCAGTATTTT. Protein product: CASSLDLGAGYTGTDTQYF.

This clone has just a few counts. The V and J genes are TRBV9 and TRBJ2-7, with D possibly TRBD1 on 6 matching bases. CDR3 length: 15 amino acids. V was clipped by 3 bases and J by 3 bases, with 16 bases between them. Germline V gives CDR1 SGDLS, CDR2 YYNGEE. The CDR3 sequence: CASSAYHTGNYEQYF. CDR3 nucleotide sequence: TGTGCCAGCAGCGCCTATCACACAGGGAACTACGAGCAGTACTTC.

As DNA, the CDR3 is TGCAGCGTTGGGCTGGGGGTGGGAGCTGAAGCTTTCTTT. This translates into CSVGLGVGAEAFF. The chain has TRBV29-1 and TRBJ1-1, with D maybe TRBD1 (5 bases). Trimming took 4 bases from V and 6 from J, leaving 15 bases between them. There are 13 residues in the CDR3. Germline CDR1 is SQVTM and CDR2 is ANQGSEA.

The gene calls are TRBV30 and TRBJ1-5; D is possibly TRBD1 (5 bases). V shed 6 bases and J shed 2 bases, with 17 bases lying between them. The CDR3 covers 15 residues. The germline V gene has CDR1 GTSNPN and CDR2 SVGIG (reference sequence). The CDR3 DNA sequence: TGTGCCTGCAGATCGGGGGTCTCGGGCAATCAGCCCCAGCATTTT. This translates into CACRSGVSGNQPQHF.

A single count supports this clone. The chain links TRBV29-1 to TRBJ2-7; tentatively, D is TRBD1 (6 bases). The V end lost 0 bases, the J end lost 1 base, and 13 bases lay between the germline ends. There are 15 residues in the CDR3. Germline CDR1 is SQVTM and CDR2 is ANQGSEA. CDR3 amino acids: CSVEDGTGISYEQYF. CDR3 nucleotide sequence: TGCAGCGTTGAAGATGGCACAGGGATATCCTACGAGCAGTACTTC.

The chain couples TRBV7-6 to TRBJ2-5; 8 positions match TRBD2. Germline trimming cut 3 bases from V and 0 bases from J; bases unmatched to any gene: 3. Germline V gives CDR1 SGHVS, CDR2 FNYEAQ. CDR3 length: 15 amino acids. In DNA form, the CDR3 reads TGTGCCAGCAGCTTCAGCGGGGGAGACCAAGAGACCCAGTACTTC. Protein: CASSFSGGDQETQYF.

This clone has more than one count but fewer than ten. The CDR3, as DNA: TGTGCCAGCAGTCCAACGGTTACTAGCGGCAATGAGCAGTTCTTC. This encodes CASSPTVTSGNEQFF. V and J are TRBV5-4 and TRBJ2-1; 8 bases map to TRBD2. V trimming: 5 bases; J trimming: 6 bases; junction bases outside the gene matches: 10. Germline V gene data show CDR1 as SGHNT and CDR2 as YYREEE (reference sequence). This CDR3 is 15 amino acids long.

The chain links TRBV7-2 to TRBJ2-7; 7 bases match TRBD2. Germline values: CDR1 SGHTA, CDR2 FQGNSA. There are 16 residues in the CDR3. The junction had 12 bases not matched to a gene; V was cut back by 5 bases and J by 2 bases. The CDR3 protein is CASSLSKRDWAYEQYF. For the CDR3, the DNA is TGTGCCAGCAGCCTCTCGAAGCGGGATTGGGCCTACGAGCAGTACTTC.

In its sample, this clone was seen a few times. Other nucleotide sequences in the sample specify the same CDR3. CDR3 nucleotide sequence: TGTGCCAGCAGGAGGACTAGCGGCCTCTACAATGAGCAGTTCTTC. Translating it yields CASRRTSGLYNEQFF. The chain has TRBV2 and TRBJ2-1, with 10 bases lining up with TRBD2. The CDR3 loop spans 15 amino acids. J lost 3 bases, V lost 6 bases, and 5 bases had no gene match. The germline V gene encodes CDR1 SNHLY and CDR2 FYNNEI.

The chain carries TRBV7-2 and TRBJ2-7; D could derive from TRBD1 or TRBD2 (5 bases each). The CDR3 is 15 residues long. Between the trimmed V and J ends, which lost 1 base and 3 bases, there was a span of 13 bases. The germline V gene has CDR1 SGHTA and CDR2 FQGNSA. The CDR3 DNA follows: TGTGCCAGCAGCTTAGGCTCGGGGACGGGCTACGAGCAGTACTTC. Protein product: CASSLGSGTGYEQYF.

The J gene is TRBJ1-6, the V gene TRBV10-3, with TRBD1 as a possible D gene (5 bases). Germline V CDR1 and CDR2: ENHRY, SYGVKD. The CDR3 runs to 15 residues. V gave up 1 base and J gave up 8 bases, with 12 bases separating them. Here the CDR3 reads CAISEWGGKDSPLHF. The CDR3 nucleotides read TGTGCCATCAGTGAGTGGGGGGGGAAGGATTCACCCCTCCACTTT.

This chain connects TRBV30 to TRBJ1-2; D is uncertain. Trimming shortened V by 2 bases and J by 4 bases, and 11 bases separated the two germline ends. The germline V gene has CDR1 GTSNPN and CDR2 SVGIG (reference sequence). The CDR3 contains 13 residues. CDR3 sequence: CAWSPSGGYGYTF. CDR3 DNA sequence: TGTGCCTGGAGTCCCTCAGGCGGCTATGGCTACACCTTC.

V usage is TRBV5-1 and J usage is TRBJ2-3; 9 bases map to TRBD2. The CDR3 consists of 16 residues. V lost 0 bases and J lost 6; bases outside the gene matches: 8. The V gene's germline CDR1 is SGHRS and CDR2 YFSETQ. Here the CDR3 reads CASSLVGGGAGDTQYF. CDR3 sequence (DNA): TGCGCCAGCAGCTTGGTTGGCGGGGGGGCCGGGGATACGCAGTATTTT.